In its sample, the clone carrying this T cell receptor beta chain was seen many times. Its antigen is unidentified. Germline V gives CDR1 LNHNV, CDR2 YYDKDF (reference sequence). V was clipped by 6 bases and J by 5 bases; unmatched bases: 6. The CDR3 covers 13 residues. Combining a sample-barcoded 5' primer with a J-beta primer mix, a second PCR ran for 7 to 11 cycles. Every single cDNA molecule received a tag from a template-switch adaptor with 12 random nucleotides. TCRdb ran MiXCR on the 5' RACE reads and lists one entry per CDR3 protein. Of some 1.7 million distinct CDR3 sequences listed, roughly 28% are singletons. The sample is drawn from a study of blood T cells in healthy people across ages. Study results and limitations: It was held that the diversity estimates obtained from one million T cells were underestimates.

Staff drew ten milliliters of peripheral blood from each donor. This sequence joins TRBV15 and TRBJ2-7; TRBD1 agrees at 8 bases. This sequence originates from a woman aged 25 to 45 in good health. The sequenced material came from blood. The CDR3 DNA sequence: TGTGCCACCAGATTACAGGGGGGAAACGAGCAGTACTTC. Encoded protein: CATRLQGGNEQYF.